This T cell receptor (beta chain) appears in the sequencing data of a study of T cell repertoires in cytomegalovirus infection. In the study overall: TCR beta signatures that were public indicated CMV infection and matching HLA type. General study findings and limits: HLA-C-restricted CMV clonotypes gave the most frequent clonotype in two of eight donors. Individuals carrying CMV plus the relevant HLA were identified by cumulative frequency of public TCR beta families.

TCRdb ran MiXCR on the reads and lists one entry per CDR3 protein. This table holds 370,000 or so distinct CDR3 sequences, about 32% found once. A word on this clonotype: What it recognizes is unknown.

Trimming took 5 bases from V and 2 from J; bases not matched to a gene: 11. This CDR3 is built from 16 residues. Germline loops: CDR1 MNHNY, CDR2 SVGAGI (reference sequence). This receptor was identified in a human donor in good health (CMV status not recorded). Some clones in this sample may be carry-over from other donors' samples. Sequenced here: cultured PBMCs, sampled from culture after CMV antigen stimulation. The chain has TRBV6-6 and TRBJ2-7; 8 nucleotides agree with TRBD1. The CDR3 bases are TGTGCCAGCAGTACGGGACCCAGACAGGGGCCCTACGAGCAGTACTTC. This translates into CASSTGPRQGPYEQYF.